Here is one T cell receptor (beta chain) with its context. Its target is not known. The data were obtained in a study of neurological immune-mediated disorders. Across the study: There were roughly 35 multiple sclerosis patients. Of these, roughly 30 had relapsing-remitting MS and 3 had secondary progressive MS. The study's findings and limits: The multiple sclerosis repertoire cluster lacked an association with any feature, whether clinical or MRI.

TCRdb ran MiXCR on the 5' RACE reads and lists one entry per CDR3 protein. The data hold about 95,000 distinct CDR3 sequences, with around 3.3% observed a single time. The germline CDR1 and CDR2 sequences are DFQATT and SNEGSKA (reference sequence). The CDR3 consists of 14 residues. V was cut by 6 bases and J by 1 base, with 12 bases left in between. Sequences were obtained from PBMCs. This receptor was taken from a woman aged 18-29 years with multiple sclerosis. This chain joins TRBV20-1 and TRBJ2-2, with a tentative D call TRBD2 (6 bases). Here the CDR3 reads CSAAGTRNTGELFF. The DNA for the CDR3 is TGCAGTGCAGCGGGTACAAGGAACACCGGGGAGCTGTTTTTT.